The 27 T cell receptor beta chains presented below share a single source sample, sequenced in a study of shared clonotypes between healthy human individuals. The assay was immunoSEQ multiplex PCR, and TCRdb's table has in-frame clones only and misses some. This table has about 2,500,000 clones, more than 80% appearing once. The sample comprised naive CD4+ T cells sorted from blood. Subset denoted: CD45RA+ positively selected. These receptor sequences come from a man aged 18 to 30 in good health.

This sequence joins TRBV7-2 and TRBJ2-7, with TRBD2 matching over 7 bases. The CDR3 loop spans 14 amino acids. The V gene end was trimmed by 2 bases and the J gene end by 4 bases; junction bases not matched to a gene: 5. CDR1 SGHTA and CDR2 FQGNSA come from the germline V gene. This CDR3 reads CASSLRRGGYEQYF. CDR3 sequence (DNA): TGTGCCAGCAGCTTACGGCGGGGAGGGTACGAGCAGTACTTC. Combining the CDR3 with reference TRBV7-2 and TRBJ2-7 gives the whole variable domain GAGVSQSPSNKVTEKGKDVELRCDPISGHTALYWYRQSLGQGLEFLIYFQGNSAPDKSGLPSDRFSAERTGGSVSTLTIQRTQQEDSAVYLCASSLRRGGYEQYFGPGTRLTVT.

As for this clone: Other DNA sequences in this sample translate to the same CDR3. V is TRBV30 and J is TRBJ2-1; tentatively, D is TRBD1 (6 bases). With 7 bases removed from V and 1 base from J, the gap between germline ends came to 11 bases. The CDR3 has 13 amino acids. Germline CDR1 reads GTSNPN; CDR2 reads SVGIG (reference sequence). CDR3 protein: CALGQGSYNEQFF. The DNA of the CDR3 is TGTGCCTTGGGGCAGGGGTCCTACAATGAGCAGTTCTTC.

This chain joins TRBV7-9 and TRBJ2-2; D is unclear. CDR1 is SEHNR, CDR2 FQNEAQ, per germline (reference sequence). Between the trimmed V and J ends, which lost 5 bases and 0 bases, there was a span of 7 bases. CDR3 size: 14 residues. The CDR3 is CASSPPPNTGELFF. The CDR3 DNA reads as TGTGCCAGCAGCCCCCCCCCGAACACCGGGGAGCTGTTTTTT.

CDR3 sequence reads: CASSIGKVNPNYGYTF. The DNA for the CDR3 is TGTGCCAGTAGTATCGGTAAGGTAAACCCTAACTATGGCTACACCTTC. The J gene is TRBJ1-2, the V gene TRBV19; D remains unclear. The CDR3 contains 16 residues. V lost 3 bases to trimming and J lost 0 bases, with 14 bases between them. CDR1 LNHDA and CDR2 SQIVND come from the germline V gene (reference sequence).

In DNA, the CDR3 is TGTGCCAGCAGCTTGAGGCAGGTCTTCGAGACCCAGTACTTC. Translated, it gives CASSLRQVFETQYF. This chain connects TRBV5-5 to TRBJ2-5; D is uncertain. The CDR3 covers 14 residues. Germline V gene data show CDR1 as SGHKS and CDR2 as YYEKEE (reference sequence). Trimming took off 1 base at V and 5 bases at J, with 12 bases between the two ends.

This sequence joins TRBV18 and TRBJ1-6; possibly TRBD1 for D (5 bases). Per the germline V gene, CDR1 is KGHSH and CDR2 is LQKENI. Trimming stripped 3 bases from V and 7 bases from J, with 16 bases between. CDR3 length equals 16 residues. The CDR3 coding sequence is TGTGCCAGCTCACCTCCAGGGAAGCGGGTCAATTCACCCCTCCACTTT. Amino acids: CASSPPGKRVNSPLHF.

The chain joins TRBV15 to TRBJ2-1; D tentatively reads TRBD1 or TRBD2 (5 bases each). The CDR3 spans 16 residues. The germline V and J ends were trimmed by 0 bases and 8 bases, with 17 bases remaining between them. Looked up from germline, CDR1 is LNHNV and CDR2 is YYDKDF (reference sequence). The CDR3 DNA reads TGTGCCACCAGCAGAGATTTCGGGGCCTACTTGCATGAGCAGTTCTTC. Its protein product is CATSRDFGAYLHEQFF.

This clone has just one count. This sequence joins TRBV29-1 and TRBJ2-3, with D possibly being TRBD2 (5 bases). Trimming took off 2 bases at V and 0 bases at J, with 9 bases between the two ends. The CDR3 length is 14 residues. Germline V gene lookup returns CDR1 SQVTM and CDR2 ANQGSEA. CDR3 sequence: CSVERLASTDTQYF. The CDR3 DNA follows: TGCAGCGTTGAACGGCTAGCCAGCACAGATACGCAGTATTTT.

The chain carries TRBV2 and TRBJ2-5; 11 bases match TRBD2. The CDR3 runs to 14 residues. J was trimmed by 7 bases and V by 5 bases; bases with no gene match: 6. From germline, CDR1 is SNHLY and CDR2 FYNNEI. The CDR3 nucleotides are TGTGCCAGCAGTTCTAGCGGGGGGCCCCGGACCCAGTACTTC. Protein: CASSSSGGPRTQYF.

This clone was recorded only once. The chain has TRBV5-1 and TRBJ1-1; D perhaps matches TRBD1 (5 bases). This CDR3 is 14 amino acids long. V gave up 6 bases and J gave up 1 base, with 13 bases separating them. Germline V gene sequence: CDR1 SGHRS, CDR2 YFSETQ. CDR3 DNA: TGCGCCAGCACCGAACGCGGACAGAACACTGAAGCTTTCTTT. Translation gives CASTERGQNTEAFF. Filled out from reference TRBV5-1 and TRBJ1-1, the complete variable domain reads KAGVTQTPRYLIKTRGQQVTLSCSPISGHRSVSWYQQTPGQGLQFLFEYFSETQRNKGNFPGRFSGRQFSNSRSEMNVSTLELGDSALYLCASTERGQNTEAFFGQGTRLTVV.

The genes are TRBV5-4 and TRBJ2-1, with TRBD2 matching over 7 bases. Trimming at V came to 1 base and at J to 5 bases, leaving 9 bases not matched to a gene. This CDR3 region has 16 residues. CDR1 and CDR2 from the germline V gene are SGHNT and YYREEE (reference sequence). CDR3 sequence reads: CASSLKRGRLDNEQFF. CDR3 DNA: TGTGCCAGCAGCTTGAAGCGGGGTCGATTGGACAATGAGCAGTTCTTC.

With regard to this clone: The same CDR3 is also encoded by other DNA sequences in this sample. The chain joins TRBV11-3 to TRBJ2-3; unclear D gene. With 1 base removed from V and 0 bases from J, the gap between germline ends came to 8 bases. CDR1 and CDR2 from the germline V gene are SGHNT and YENEEA. The CDR3 consists of 15 residues. The CDR3: CASSLGGGSTDTQYF. For the CDR3, the DNA is TGTGCCAGCAGCTTAGGCGGCGGTAGCACAGATACGCAGTATTTT.

The chain employs TRBV2 and TRBJ1-4; 10 bases align to TRBD1. Looked up from germline, CDR1 is SNHLY and CDR2 is FYNNEI. Unmatched junction bases numbered 6, after V lost 6 bases and J lost 5 bases. There are 15 residues in the CDR3. CDR3 bases: TGTGCCAGCAGAGGTTCGACAGGGGGCAATGAAAAACTGTTTTTT. It specifies CASRGSTGGNEKLFF.

This chain uses TRBV7-9 with TRBJ2-7; D assignment may be TRBD1 or TRBD2 (5 bases each). CDR3 size: 15 residues. From germline, CDR1 is SEHNR and CDR2 FQNEAQ (reference sequence). V gave up 2 bases and J gave up 6 bases, with 17 bases separating them. The CDR3 loop reads CASSLSVGTGGEQYF. The CDR3 DNA reads TGTGCCAGCAGCTTATCGGTCGGAACAGGAGGCGAGCAGTACTTC.

This chain links TRBV18 with TRBJ2-7; D possibly corresponds to TRBD1 (5 bases). V gave up 3 bases and J gave up 0 bases, with 9 bases separating them. Germline CDR1 is KGHSH and CDR2 is LQKENI. The CDR3 loop spans 14 amino acids. CDR3 sequence (DNA): TGTGCCAGCTCACCGATTCAGGGCTCCTACGAGCAGTACTTC. It translates to CASSPIQGSYEQYF.

The chain combines TRBV27 with TRBJ2-7, with D unresolved. Trimming shortened V by 1 base and J by 1 base, and 14 bases separated the two germline ends. The CDR3 is made up of 16 amino acids. Germline V gives CDR1 MNHEY, CDR2 SMNVEV (reference sequence). CDR3 sequence (DNA): TGTGCCAGCAGTTTATTCCCTGCCCTTGCTTCCTACGAGCAGTACTTC. Its protein is CASSLFPALASYEQYF.

The chain uses TRBV7-2 and TRBJ1-5; 7 bases are a match to TRBD1. V shed 5 bases, J shed 0 bases, and the junction held 7 bases outside the gene matches. Germline loops: CDR1 SGHTA, CDR2 FQGNSA. The CDR3 length is 16 residues. CDR3 protein: CASSPGTVLSNQPQHF. CDR3 DNA: TGTGCCAGCAGCCCAGGGACAGTCCTTAGCAATCAGCCCCAGCATTTT.

The chain carries TRBV30 and TRBJ2-7; D is possibly TRBD1 (6 bases). Germline V gives CDR1 GTSNPN, CDR2 SVGIG (reference sequence). This CDR3 region has 13 residues. Trimming took off 5 bases at V and 3 bases at J, with 14 bases between the two ends. The CDR3 reads CAWETGHFYEQYF. The CDR3 DNA follows: TGTGCCTGGGAAACAGGGCACTTCTACGAGCAGTACTTC.

The chain has TRBV7-9 and TRBJ1-5; possible D gene TRBD1, 5 bases. CDR1 and CDR2 (germline): SEHNR, FQNEAQ (reference sequence). The CDR3 has 12 residues. Trimming shortened V by 4 bases and J by 7 bases, and 8 bases separated the two germline ends. CDR3 nucleotide sequence: TGTGCCAGCAGCTGGGGGGAGCAGCCCCAGCATTTT. This encodes CASSWGEQPQHF. The full variable domain, rest sourced from reference TRBV7-9 and TRBJ1-5, is DTGVSQNPRHKITKRGQNVTFRCDPISEHNRLYWYRQTLGQGPEFLTYFQNEAQLEKSRLLSDRFSAERPKGSFSTLEIQRTEQGDSAMYLCASSWGEQPQHFGDGTRLSIL.

This clone was seen a single time. This chain joins TRBV18 and TRBJ2-3; TRBD1 matches at 9 bases. V gave up 3 bases and J gave up 3 bases; unmatched junction bases: 4. Germline CDR1 KGHSH, CDR2 LQKENI. The CDR3 runs to 15 residues. The CDR3 DNA reads as TGTGCCAGCTCACCCCACGGACAGGGGACAGATACGCAGTATTTT. Its translation is CASSPHGQGTDTQYF.

The V and J genes are TRBV6-1 and TRBJ2-5; possible D gene TRBD1, 6 bases. Germline lookup yields CDR1 MNHNS and CDR2 SASEGT. V was cut by 2 bases and J by 7 bases, with 23 bases left in between. This CDR3 is built from 17 residues. The CDR3 here is CASSENVSWGREWTQYF. CDR3 nucleotide sequence: TGTGCCAGCAGTGAAAACGTTAGTTGGGGGCGCGAATGGACCCAGTACTTC.

The chain combines TRBV6-1 with TRBJ2-6; D uncertain. CDR1 is MNHNS and CDR2 is SASEGT in the germline V gene. Trimming removed 5 bases at V and 0 bases at J, with 14 bases between. This CDR3 has 17 amino acids. CDR3 coding DNA: TGTGCCAGCAGTCAAGGATTCTTCATCTCTGGGGCCAACGTCCTGACTTTC. Translation gives CASSQGFFISGANVLTF.

The genes are TRBV5-8 and TRBJ2-2, with 7 positions matching TRBD1. The CDR3 spans 15 residues. The germline CDR1 and CDR2 sequences are SGHTS and YDEGEE. The V gene end was trimmed by 2 bases and the J gene end by 2 bases; junction bases not matched to a gene: 3. CDR3 sequence: CASSLNRGNTGELFF. The CDR3 nucleotides are TGTGCCAGCAGCTTAAACAGGGGAAACACCGGGGAGCTGTTTTTT. Full variable domain (outside the CDR3, taken from reference TRBV5-8 and TRBJ2-2): EAGVTQSPTHLIKTRGQQATLRCSPISGHTSVYWYQQALGLGLQFLLWYDEGEERNRGNFPPRFSGRQFPNYSSELNVNALELEDSALYLCASSLNRGNTGELFFGEGSRLTVL.

The chain carries TRBV5-1 and TRBJ2-1; D ambiguous. The CDR3 contains 13 residues. Germline V CDR1 and CDR2: SGHRS, YFSETQ. V was cut by 4 bases and J by 4 bases, with 9 bases left in between. The CDR3, as DNA: TGCGCCAGCAGCCTCCCCCAGTACAATGAGCAGTTCTTC. Translation: CASSLPQYNEQFF.

The chain has TRBV5-1 and TRBJ2-7, with 8 bases aligning to TRBD1. With V trimmed by 2 bases and J by 5 bases, 6 bases remained unmatched. This CDR3 contains 14 residues. Looked up from germline, CDR1 is SGHRS and CDR2 is YFSETQ. Here the CDR3 reads CASSFRQGHDEQYF. The CDR3 DNA reads as TGCGCCAGCAGCTTTAGACAGGGGCACGACGAGCAGTACTTC.

The chain combines TRBV28 with TRBJ1-6, with D unresolved. Germline lookup yields CDR1 MDHEN and CDR2 SYDVKM. Trimming took 5 bases from V and 5 from J, leaving 16 bases between them. The CDR3 sequence is 16 residues long. The CDR3 DNA sequence: TGTGCCAGCAGTCCCCGCGGCCAGAGTAATAATTCACCCCTCCACTTT. Protein: CASSPRGQSNNSPLHF.

This clone is a singleton in its sample. This chain connects TRBV6-1 to TRBJ2-7; D unclear. Trimming pared 6 bases from V and 0 bases from J, leaving 12 bases between. The germline V gene encodes CDR1 MNHNS and CDR2 SASEGT. The CDR3 sequence is 14 residues long. The DNA for the CDR3 is TGTGCCAGCAGGCGATCCTTGGACTCCTACGAGCAGTACTTC. Residues: CASRRSLDSYEQYF.